The clone carrying this T cell receptor (beta chain) was observed a handful of times. Its antigen is unknown. The sample originates from a study of post-analysis software for immune sequencing data. Study-level results: Compared against controls, patients with multiple sclerosis displayed significantly lower normalized Chao1 diversity.

cDNA libraries for TCR beta contained unique molecular identifiers. MiXCR was run by TCRdb on the PCR reads, yielding one entry per CDR3 protein. The sample carries roughly 600,000 distinct CDR3 sequences, about 44% recorded once. The source is a girl aged 10 to 17 with multiple sclerosis. Sequences were obtained from blood.

CDR3 region: CATHYMTSAAYEQYF. The CDR3 region has the DNA TGTGCCACACATTACATGACTAGCGCTGCCTACGAGCAGTACTTC. The chain links TRBV10-3 to TRBJ2-7, with 8 positions matching TRBD2. The CDR3 totals 15 residues. Germline V lookup: CDR1 ENHRY, CDR2 SYGVKD. J was trimmed by 2 bases and V by 10 bases; bases with no gene match: 13.